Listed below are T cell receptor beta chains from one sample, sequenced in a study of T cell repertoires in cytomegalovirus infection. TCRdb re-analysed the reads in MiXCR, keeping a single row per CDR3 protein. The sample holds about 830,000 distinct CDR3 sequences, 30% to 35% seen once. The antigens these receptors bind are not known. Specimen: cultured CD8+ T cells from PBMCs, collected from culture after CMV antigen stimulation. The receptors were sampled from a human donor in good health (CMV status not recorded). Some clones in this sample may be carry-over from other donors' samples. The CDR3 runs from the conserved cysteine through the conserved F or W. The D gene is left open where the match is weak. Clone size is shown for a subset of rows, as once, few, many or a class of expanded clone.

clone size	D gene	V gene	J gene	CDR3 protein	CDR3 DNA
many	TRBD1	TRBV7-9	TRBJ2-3	CASSLEGRDRSTDTQYF	TGTGCCAGCAGCTTAGAAGGCCGGGACAGGAGCACAGATACGCAGTATTTT
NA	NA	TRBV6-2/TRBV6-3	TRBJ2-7	CASSELWGGNEQYF	TGTGCCAGCAGTGAACTCTGGGGTGGGAACGAGCAGTACTTC
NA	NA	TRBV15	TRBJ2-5	CATSSLAEEETQYF	TGTGCCACCAGCAGTCTGGCGGAAGAAGAGACCCAGTACTTC
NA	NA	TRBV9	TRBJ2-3	CASSVVPGLADTQYF	TGTGCCAGCAGCGTAGTTCCGGGGCTGGCAGATACGCAGTATTTT
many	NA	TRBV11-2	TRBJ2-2	CASSFPSWRLNTGELFF	TGTGCCAGCAGCTTCCCCTCTTGGCGACTGAACACCGGGGAGCTGTTTTTT
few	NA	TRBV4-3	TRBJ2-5	CASSPWNEGSQAQYF	TGCGCCAGCAGCCCGTGGAATGAAGGATCACAGGCCCAGTACTTC
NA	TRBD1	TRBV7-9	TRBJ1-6	CASSLEQGAVYNSPLHF	TGTGCCAGCAGCTTAGAACAGGGGGCCGTCTATAATTCACCCCTCCACTTT
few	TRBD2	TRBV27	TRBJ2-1	CASSWEGGNEQFF	TGTGCCAGCAGTTGGGAGGGAGGCAATGAGCAGTTCTTC
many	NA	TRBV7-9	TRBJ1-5	CASSLGGSRQPQHF	TGTGCCAGCAGCTTAGGGGGGTCGCGACAGCCCCAGCATTTT
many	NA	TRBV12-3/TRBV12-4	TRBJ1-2	CASSVTPRGLGYTF	TGTGCCAGCAGTGTTACCCCTCGGGGGCTGGGCTACACCTTC
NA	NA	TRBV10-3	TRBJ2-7	CAIREVYEQYF	TGTGCCATCAGGGAGGTCTACGAGCAGTACTTC
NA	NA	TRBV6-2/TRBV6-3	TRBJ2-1	CVSSYGTYDNEQFF	TGTGTCAGCAGTTACGGGACTTACGACAATGAGCAGTTCTTC
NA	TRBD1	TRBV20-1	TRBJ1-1	CSARRTGGFTEAFF	TGCAGTGCTAGAAGAACAGGGGGCTTCACTGAAGCTTTCTTT
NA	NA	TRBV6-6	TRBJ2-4	CASSYVRTEAKNIQYF	TGTGCCAGCAGTTATGTCAGGACAGAAGCCAAAAACATTCAGTACTTC